The TCR beta chain described here comes from a study of cytomegalovirus exposure and HLA in healthy donors. General study points: According to an earlier analysis, most TCR beta V segments yielded productive rearrangements about 87% or about 30% of the time.

CDR3 length: 15 amino acids. In germline, CDR1 is SGHRS, CDR2 YFSETQ. V dropped 3 bases and J dropped 2 bases, with 9 bases sitting between them. The PCR contained 60 Vbeta and 13 Jbeta primers. Assay: immunoSEQ multiplex PCR; the TCRdb copy retains only in-frame clones and omits some. Of about 190,000 clones in the sample, roughly 90% were seen once. This clone was recorded a few times. Antigen: not known. The source is a boy younger than 10 in good health and CMV-seronegative. The specimen sequenced was PBMCs. The rearrangement uses TRBV5-1 and TRBJ2-6; perhaps TRBD1 as D (5 bases). The CDR3 spells CASSSTGPGANVLTF. CDR3 coding DNA: TGCGCCAGCAGCTCAACAGGTCCTGGGGCCAACGTCCTGACTTTC.